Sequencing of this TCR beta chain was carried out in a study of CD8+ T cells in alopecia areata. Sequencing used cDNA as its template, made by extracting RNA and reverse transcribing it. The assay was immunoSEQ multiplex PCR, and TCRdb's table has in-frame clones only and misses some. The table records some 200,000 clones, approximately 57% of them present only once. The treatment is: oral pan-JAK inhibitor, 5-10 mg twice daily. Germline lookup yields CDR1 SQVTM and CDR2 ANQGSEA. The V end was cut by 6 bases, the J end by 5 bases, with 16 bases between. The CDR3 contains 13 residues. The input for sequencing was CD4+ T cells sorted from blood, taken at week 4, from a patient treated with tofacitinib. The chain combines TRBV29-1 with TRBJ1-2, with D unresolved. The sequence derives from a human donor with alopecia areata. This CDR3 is CSVAPRLGYGYTF. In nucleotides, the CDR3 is TGCAGCGTGGCCCCCAGACTCGGGTATGGCTACACCTTC.